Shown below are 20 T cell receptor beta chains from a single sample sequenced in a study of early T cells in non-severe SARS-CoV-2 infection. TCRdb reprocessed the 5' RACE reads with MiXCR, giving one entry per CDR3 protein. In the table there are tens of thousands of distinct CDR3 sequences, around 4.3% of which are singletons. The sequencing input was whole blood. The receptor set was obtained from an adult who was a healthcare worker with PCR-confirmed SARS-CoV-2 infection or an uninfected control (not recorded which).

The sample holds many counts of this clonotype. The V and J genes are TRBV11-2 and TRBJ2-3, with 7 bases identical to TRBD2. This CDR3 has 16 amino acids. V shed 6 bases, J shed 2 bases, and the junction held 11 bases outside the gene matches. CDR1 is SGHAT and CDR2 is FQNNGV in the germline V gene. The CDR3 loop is CASSLFPGGYTDTQYF. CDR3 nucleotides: TGTGCCAGCAGTCTTTTCCCCGGGGGGTACACAGATACGCAGTATTTT.

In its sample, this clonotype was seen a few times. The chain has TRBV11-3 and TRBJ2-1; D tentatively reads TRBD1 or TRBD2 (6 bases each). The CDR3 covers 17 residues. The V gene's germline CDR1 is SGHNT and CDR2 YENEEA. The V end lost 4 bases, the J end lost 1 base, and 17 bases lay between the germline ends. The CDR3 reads CASSYTRGGSSYNEQFF. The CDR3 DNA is TGTGCCAGCAGCTATACCAGGGGAGGATCTTCCTACAATGAGCAGTTCTTC.

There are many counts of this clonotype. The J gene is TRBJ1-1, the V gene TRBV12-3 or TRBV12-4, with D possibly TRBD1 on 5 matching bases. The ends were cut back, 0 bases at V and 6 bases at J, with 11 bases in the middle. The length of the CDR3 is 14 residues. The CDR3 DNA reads TGTGCCAGCAGTTTAGCCGCAGGGCTCGCTGAAGCTTTCTTT. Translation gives CASSLAAGLAEAFF.

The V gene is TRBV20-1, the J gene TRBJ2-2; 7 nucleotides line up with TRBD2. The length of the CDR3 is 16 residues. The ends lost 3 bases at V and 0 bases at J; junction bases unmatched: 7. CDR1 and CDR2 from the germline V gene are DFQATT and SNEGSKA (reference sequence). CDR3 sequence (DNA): TGCAGTGCTAGGCCCCTAGCGGACCCGAACACCGGGGAGCTGTTTTTT. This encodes CSARPLADPNTGELFF.

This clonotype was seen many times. The chain's CDR3 is CASLGGGRGPNTGELFF. In DNA form, the CDR3 reads TGTGCCAGCCTGGGAGGAGGGCGGGGCCCGAACACCGGGGAGCTGTTTTTT. The chain combines TRBV5-4 with TRBJ2-2; TRBD2 might be the D (6 bases). The V gene lost 7 bases and the J gene lost 0 bases, with 19 bases spanning the gap. The CDR3 sequence is 17 residues long. The germline V gene has CDR1 SGHNT and CDR2 YYREEE (reference sequence).

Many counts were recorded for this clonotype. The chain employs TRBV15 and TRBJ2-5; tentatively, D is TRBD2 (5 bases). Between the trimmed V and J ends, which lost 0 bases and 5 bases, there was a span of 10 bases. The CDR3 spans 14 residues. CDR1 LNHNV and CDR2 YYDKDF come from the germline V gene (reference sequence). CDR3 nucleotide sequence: TGTGCCACCAGCAGAGATCGGGGTGGGGAGACCCAGTACTTC. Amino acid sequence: CATSRDRGGETQYF.

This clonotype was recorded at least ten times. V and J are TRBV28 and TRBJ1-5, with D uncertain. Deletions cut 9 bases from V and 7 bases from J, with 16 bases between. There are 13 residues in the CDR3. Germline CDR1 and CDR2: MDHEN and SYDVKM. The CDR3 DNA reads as TGTGCCAGTCACCGGGAGAGTGGGCAGCCCCAGCATTTT. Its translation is CASHRESGQPQHF.

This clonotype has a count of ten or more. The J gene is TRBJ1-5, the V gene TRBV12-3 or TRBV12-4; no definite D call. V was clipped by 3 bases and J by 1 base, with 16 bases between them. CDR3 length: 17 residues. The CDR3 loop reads CASSFLMAGGSNQPQHF. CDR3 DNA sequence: TGTGCCAGCAGTTTTTTAATGGCAGGTGGCAGCAATCAGCCCCAGCATTTT.

The chain's CDR3 is CATTRLANSANTGELFF. In DNA form, the CDR3 reads TGTGCCACCACCCGACTAGCCAATAGTGCGAACACCGGGGAGCTGTTTTTT. The chain couples TRBV5-4 to TRBJ2-2; 7 bases agree with TRBD2. From germline, CDR1 is SGHNT and CDR2 YYREEE (reference sequence). The junction had 14 bases not matched to a gene; V was cut back by 9 bases and J by 0 bases. The CDR3 is 17 amino acids.

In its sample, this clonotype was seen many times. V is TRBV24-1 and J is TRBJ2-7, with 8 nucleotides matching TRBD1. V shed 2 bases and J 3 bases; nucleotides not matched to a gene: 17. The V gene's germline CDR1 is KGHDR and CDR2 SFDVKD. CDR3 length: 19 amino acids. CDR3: CATSDWDPTKGQGLYEQYF. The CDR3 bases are TGTGCCACCAGTGATTGGGACCCGACCAAAGGACAGGGCCTCTACGAGCAGTACTTC.

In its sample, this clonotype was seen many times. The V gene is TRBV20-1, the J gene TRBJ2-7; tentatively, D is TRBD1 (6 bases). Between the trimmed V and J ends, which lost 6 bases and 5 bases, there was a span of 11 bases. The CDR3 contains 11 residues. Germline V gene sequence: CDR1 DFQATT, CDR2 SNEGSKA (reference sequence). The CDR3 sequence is CSAYRDNEQYF. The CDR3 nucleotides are TGCAGTGCGTACAGGGATAACGAGCAGTACTTC.

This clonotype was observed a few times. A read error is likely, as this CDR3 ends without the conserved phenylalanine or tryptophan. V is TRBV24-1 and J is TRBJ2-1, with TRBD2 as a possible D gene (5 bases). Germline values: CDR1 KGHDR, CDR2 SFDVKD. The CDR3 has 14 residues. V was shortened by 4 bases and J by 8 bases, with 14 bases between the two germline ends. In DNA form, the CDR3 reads TGTGCCACCAGTGACACCGGGGATCGCGATGAGCAGTTCTCC. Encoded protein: CATSDTGDRDEQFS.

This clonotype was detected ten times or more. Here the CDR3 DNA reads TGTGCCAGCAAGTGGTTGGCGGGAGGGGGCACAGATACGCAGTATTTT. It yields the protein CASKWLAGGGTDTQYF. J is TRBJ2-3 and V is TRBV6-1; 9 bases map to TRBD2. CDR1 is MNHNS, CDR2 SASEGT, per germline. V gave up 7 bases and J gave up 1 base; unmatched junction bases: 9. The CDR3 covers 16 residues.

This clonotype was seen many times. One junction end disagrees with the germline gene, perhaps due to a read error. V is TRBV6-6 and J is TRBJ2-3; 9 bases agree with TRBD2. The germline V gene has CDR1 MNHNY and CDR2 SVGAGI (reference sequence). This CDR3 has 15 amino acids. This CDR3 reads CATVWSGRSIDTQYF. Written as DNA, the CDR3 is TGTGCCACTGTTTGGAGCGGGAGGAGCATAGATACGCAGTATTTT.

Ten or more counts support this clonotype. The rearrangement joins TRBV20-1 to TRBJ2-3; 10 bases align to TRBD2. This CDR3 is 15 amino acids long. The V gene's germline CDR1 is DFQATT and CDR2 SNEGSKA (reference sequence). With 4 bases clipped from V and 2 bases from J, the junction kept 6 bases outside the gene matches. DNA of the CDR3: TGCAGTGCTATGGGTGGACTAGCGGACACAGATACGCAGTATTTT. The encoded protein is CSAMGGLADTDTQYF.

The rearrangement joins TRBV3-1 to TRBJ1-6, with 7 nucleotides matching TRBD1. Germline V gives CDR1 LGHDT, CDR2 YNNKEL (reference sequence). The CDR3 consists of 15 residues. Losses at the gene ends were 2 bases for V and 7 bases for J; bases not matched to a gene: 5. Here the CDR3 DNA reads TGTGCCAGCAGCCAATCCAGACAGGGCAATTCACCCCTCCACTTT. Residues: CASSQSRQGNSPLHF.

The CDR3 spells CASSLGTLGVGTDTQYF. In DNA, the CDR3 is TGCGCCAGCAGCTTGGGAACTTTAGGGGTGGGCACAGATACGCAGTATTTT. The chain uses TRBV5-1 and TRBJ2-3, with a possible D match to TRBD1 (5 bases). CDR1 is SGHRS and CDR2 is YFSETQ in the germline V gene. Trimming pared 0 bases from V and 1 base from J, leaving 15 bases between. The CDR3 consists of 17 residues.

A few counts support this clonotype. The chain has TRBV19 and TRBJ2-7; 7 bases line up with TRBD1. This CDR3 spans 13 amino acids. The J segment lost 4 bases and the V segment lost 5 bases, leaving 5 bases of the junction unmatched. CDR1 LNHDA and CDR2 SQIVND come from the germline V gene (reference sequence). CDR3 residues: CASSGRQGYEQYF. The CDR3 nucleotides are TGTGCCAGTAGTGGCCGACAGGGATACGAGCAGTACTTC.

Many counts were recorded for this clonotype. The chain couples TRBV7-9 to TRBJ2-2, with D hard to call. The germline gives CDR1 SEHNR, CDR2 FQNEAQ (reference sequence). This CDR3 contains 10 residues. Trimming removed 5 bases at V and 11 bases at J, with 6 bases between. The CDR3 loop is CASSLAELFF. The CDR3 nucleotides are TGTGCCAGCAGCCTCGCAGAGCTGTTTTTT.

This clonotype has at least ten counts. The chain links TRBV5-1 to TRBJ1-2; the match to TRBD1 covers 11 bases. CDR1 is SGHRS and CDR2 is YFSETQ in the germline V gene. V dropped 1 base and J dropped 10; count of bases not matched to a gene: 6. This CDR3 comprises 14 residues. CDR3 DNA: TGCGCCAGCAGCTTGAGTGGACAGGGGGCTGTCTACACCTTC. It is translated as CASSLSGQGAVYTF.